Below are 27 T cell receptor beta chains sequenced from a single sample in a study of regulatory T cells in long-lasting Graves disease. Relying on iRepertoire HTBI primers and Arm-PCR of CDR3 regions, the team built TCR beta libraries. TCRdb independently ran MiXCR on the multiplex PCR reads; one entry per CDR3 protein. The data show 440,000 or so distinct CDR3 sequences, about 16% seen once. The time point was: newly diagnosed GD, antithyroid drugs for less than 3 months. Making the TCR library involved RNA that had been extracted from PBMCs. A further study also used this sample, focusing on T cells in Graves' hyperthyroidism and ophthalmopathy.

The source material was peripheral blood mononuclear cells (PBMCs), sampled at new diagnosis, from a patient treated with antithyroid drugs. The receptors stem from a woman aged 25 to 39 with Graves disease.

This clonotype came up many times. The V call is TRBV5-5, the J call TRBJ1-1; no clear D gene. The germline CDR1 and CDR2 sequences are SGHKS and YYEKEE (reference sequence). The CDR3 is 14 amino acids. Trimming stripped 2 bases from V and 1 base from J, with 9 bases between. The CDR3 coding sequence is TGTGCCAGCAGCTTCGGGAACAGGAACACTGAAGCTTTCTTT. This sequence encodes CASSFGNRNTEAFF.

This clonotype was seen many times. The CDR3 coding sequence is TGCAGCGGCGGGGAACGGACCTACGAGCAGTACTTC. It codes for CSGGERTYEQYF. The gene calls are TRBV29-1 and TRBJ2-7; the D gene is possibly TRBD2 (6 bases). V was clipped by 7 bases and J by 2 bases, with 12 bases between them. This CDR3 region has 12 residues. Germline V CDR1 and CDR2: SQVTM, ANQGSEA.

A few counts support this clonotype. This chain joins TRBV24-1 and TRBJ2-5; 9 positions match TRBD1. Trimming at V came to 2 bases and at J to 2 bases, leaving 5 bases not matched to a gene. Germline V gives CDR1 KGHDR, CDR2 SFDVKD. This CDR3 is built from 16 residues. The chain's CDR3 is CATSDSGQGTQETQYF. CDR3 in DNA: TGTGCCACCAGTGATTCTGGACAGGGGACACAAGAGACCCAGTACTTC.

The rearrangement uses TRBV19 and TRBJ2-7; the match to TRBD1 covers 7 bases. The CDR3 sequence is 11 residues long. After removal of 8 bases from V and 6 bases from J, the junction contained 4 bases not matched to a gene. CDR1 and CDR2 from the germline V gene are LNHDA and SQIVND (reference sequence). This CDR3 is CASRYRGEQYF. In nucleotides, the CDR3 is TGTGCCAGTCGATACAGGGGCGAGCAGTACTTC.

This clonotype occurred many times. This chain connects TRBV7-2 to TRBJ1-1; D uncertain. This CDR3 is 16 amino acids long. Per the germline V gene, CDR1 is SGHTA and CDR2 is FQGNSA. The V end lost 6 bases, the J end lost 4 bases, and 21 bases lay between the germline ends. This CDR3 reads CASSPRVTRLATEAFF. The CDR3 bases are TGTGCCAGCAGTCCCCGGGTGACGAGGTTGGCCACTGAAGCTTTCTTT. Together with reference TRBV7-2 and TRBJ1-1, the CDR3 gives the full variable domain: GAGVSQSPSNKVTEKGKDVELRCDPISGHTALYWYRQSLGQGLEFLIYFQGNSAPDKSGLPSDRFSAERTGGSVSTLTIQRTQQEDSAVYLCASSPRVTRLATEAFFGQGTRLTVV.

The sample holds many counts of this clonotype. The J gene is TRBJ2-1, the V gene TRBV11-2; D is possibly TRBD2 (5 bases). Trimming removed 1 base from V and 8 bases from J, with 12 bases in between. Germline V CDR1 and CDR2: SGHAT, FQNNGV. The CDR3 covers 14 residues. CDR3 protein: CASSLVGPEDEQFF. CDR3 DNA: TGTGCCAGCAGCTTAGTGGGTCCGGAGGATGAGCAGTTCTTC.

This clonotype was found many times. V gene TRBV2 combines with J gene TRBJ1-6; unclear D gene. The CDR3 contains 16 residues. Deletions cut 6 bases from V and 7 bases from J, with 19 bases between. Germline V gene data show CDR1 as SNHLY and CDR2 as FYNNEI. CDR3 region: CASSVRRGGRNSPLHF. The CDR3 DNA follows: TGTGCCAGCAGCGTCCGCCGGGGTGGGAGAAATTCACCCCTCCACTTT.

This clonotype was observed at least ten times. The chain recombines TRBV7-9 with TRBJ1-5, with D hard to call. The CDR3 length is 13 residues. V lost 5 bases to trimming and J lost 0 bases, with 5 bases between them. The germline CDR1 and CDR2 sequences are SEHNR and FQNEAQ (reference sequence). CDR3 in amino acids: CASSAHSNQPQHF. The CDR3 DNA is TGTGCCAGCAGCGCACATAGCAATCAGCCCCAGCATTTT.

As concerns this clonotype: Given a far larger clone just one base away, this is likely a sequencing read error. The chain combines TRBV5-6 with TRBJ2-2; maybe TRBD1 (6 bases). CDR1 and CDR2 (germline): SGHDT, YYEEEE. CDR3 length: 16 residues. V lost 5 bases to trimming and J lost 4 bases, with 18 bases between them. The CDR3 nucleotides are TGTGCCAGCAGTCCACCGAGACAGGCGACCACCGGGGAGCTGTTTTTT. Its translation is CASSPPRQATTGELFF.

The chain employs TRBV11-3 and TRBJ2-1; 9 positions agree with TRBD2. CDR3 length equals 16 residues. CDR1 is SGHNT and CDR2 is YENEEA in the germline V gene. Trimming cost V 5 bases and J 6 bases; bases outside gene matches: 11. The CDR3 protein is CASSPYGGRARNEQFF. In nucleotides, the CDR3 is TGTGCCAGCAGCCCATATGGCGGGAGGGCCCGCAATGAGCAGTTCTTC.

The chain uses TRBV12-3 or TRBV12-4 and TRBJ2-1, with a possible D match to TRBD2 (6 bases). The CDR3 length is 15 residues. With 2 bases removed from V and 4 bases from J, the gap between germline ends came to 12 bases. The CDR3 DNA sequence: TGTGCCAGCAGTTTACGTCTAGCGAGATACAATGAGCAGTTCTTC. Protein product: CASSLRLARYNEQFF.

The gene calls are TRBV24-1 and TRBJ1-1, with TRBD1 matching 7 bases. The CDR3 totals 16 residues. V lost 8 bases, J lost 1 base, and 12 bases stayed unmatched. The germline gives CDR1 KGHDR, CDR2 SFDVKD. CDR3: CATTARGVGENTEAFF. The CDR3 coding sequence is TGTGCCACCACGGCCAGGGGGGTGGGAGAGAACACTGAAGCTTTCTTT.

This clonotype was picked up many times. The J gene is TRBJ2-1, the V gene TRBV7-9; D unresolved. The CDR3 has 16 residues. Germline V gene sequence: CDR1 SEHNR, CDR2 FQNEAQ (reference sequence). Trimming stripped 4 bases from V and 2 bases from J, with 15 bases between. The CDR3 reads CASSSPTAAPYNEQFF. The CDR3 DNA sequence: TGTGCCAGCAGCTCCCCTACGGCGGCCCCCTACAATGAGCAGTTCTTC.

The CDR3 DNA reads TGCGCCAGCAGCCCTCAGGGTAAAAGTTCCTACGAGCAGTACTTC. Translation: CASSPQGKSSYEQYF. V usage is TRBV4-1 and J usage is TRBJ2-7; a possible D gene is TRBD1 (5 bases). The germline gives CDR1 MGHRA, CDR2 YSYEKL. Trimming pared 4 bases from V and 1 base from J, leaving 14 bases between. This CDR3 has 15 residues.

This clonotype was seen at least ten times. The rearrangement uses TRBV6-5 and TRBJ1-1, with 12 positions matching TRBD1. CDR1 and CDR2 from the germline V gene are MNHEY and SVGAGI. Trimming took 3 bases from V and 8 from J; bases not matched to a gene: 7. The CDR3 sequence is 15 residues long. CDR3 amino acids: CASSYFVGTGGEAFF. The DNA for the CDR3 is TGTGCCAGCAGTTATTTCGTAGGGACAGGGGGCGAAGCTTTCTTT.

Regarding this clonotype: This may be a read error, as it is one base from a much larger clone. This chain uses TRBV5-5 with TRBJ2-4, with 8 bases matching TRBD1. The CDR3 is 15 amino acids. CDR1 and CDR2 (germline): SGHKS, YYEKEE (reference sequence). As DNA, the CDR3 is TGTGCCAGCAGCTCGGACAGGGCCCTCAAAAACATTCGGTACTTC. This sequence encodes CASSSDRALKNIRYF. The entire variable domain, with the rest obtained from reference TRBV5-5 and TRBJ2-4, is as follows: DAGVTQSPTHLIKTRGQQVTLRCSPISGHKSVSWYQQVLGQGPQFIFQYYEKEERGRGNFPDRFSARQFPNYSSELNVNALLLGDSALYLCASSSDRALKNIRYFGAGTRLSVL.

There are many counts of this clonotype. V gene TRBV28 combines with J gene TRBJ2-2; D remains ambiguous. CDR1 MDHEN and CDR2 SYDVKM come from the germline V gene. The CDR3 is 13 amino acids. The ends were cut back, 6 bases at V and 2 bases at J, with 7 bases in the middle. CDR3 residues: CASSFRNTGELFF. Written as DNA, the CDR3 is TGTGCCAGCAGCTTCAGAAACACCGGGGAGCTGTTTTTT.

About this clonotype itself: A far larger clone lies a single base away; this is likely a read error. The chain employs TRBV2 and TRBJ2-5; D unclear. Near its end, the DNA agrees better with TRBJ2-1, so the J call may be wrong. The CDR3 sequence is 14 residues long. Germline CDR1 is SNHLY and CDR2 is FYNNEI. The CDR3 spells CASGKIGPANEQFF. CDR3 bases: TGTGCCAGCGGCAAAATAGGACCAGCCAATGAGCAGTTCTTC.

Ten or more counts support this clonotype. The CDR3 DNA reads TGTGCCAGCAGCTTGGGGACGGGTCAAGAGACCCAGTACTTC. Translation gives CASSLGTGQETQYF. The chain combines TRBV11-2 with TRBJ2-5, with D tentatively TRBD1 or TRBD2 (5 bases each). Trimming removed 3 bases from V and 2 bases from J, with 10 bases in between. This CDR3 contains 14 residues. Germline values: CDR1 SGHAT, CDR2 FQNNGV.

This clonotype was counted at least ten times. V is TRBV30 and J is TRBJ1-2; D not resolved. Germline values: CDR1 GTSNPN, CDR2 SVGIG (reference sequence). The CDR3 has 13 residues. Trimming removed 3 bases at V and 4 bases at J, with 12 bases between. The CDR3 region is CAWRDEGTYGYTF. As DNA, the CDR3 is TGTGCCTGGAGGGACGAGGGAACCTATGGCTACACCTTC.

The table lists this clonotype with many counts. The CDR3 sequence: CASIPPRQDRHYEQYF. The DNA of the CDR3 is TGTGCCAGCATCCCCCCTCGCCAGGACAGACACTACGAGCAGTACTTC. This chain uses TRBV11-3 with TRBJ2-7; TRBD1 might be the D (6 bases). V lost 7 bases to trimming and J lost 3 bases, with 22 bases between them. Germline CDR1 is SGHNT and CDR2 is YENEEA. The CDR3 spans 16 residues.

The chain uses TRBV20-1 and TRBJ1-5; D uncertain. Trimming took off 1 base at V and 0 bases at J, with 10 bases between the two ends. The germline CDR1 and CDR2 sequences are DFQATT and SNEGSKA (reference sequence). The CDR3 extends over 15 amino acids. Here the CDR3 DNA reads TGCAGTGCTAGAGCCCTCCGGGATAGCAATCAGCCCCAGCATTTT. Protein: CSARALRDSNQPQHF.

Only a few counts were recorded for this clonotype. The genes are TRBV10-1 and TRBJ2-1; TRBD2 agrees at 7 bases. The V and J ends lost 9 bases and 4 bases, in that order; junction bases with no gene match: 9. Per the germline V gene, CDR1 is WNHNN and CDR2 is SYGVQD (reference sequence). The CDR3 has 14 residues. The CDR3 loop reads CAREVGGKYNEQFF. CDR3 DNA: TGCGCCAGAGAAGTGGGGGGGAAATACAATGAGCAGTTCTTC.

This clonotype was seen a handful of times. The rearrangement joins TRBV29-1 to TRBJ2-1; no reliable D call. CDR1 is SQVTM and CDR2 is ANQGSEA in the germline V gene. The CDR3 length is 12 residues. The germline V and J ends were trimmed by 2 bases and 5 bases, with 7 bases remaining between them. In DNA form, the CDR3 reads TGCAGCGTTGAAACGAGTAACAATGAGCAGTTCTTC. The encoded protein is CSVETSNNEQFF.

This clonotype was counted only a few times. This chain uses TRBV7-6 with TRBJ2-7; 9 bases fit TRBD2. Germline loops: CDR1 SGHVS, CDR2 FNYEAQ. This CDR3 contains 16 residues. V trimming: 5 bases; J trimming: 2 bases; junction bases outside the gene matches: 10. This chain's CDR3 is CASSPLSGSPTYEQYF. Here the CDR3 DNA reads TGTGCCAGCAGCCCTCTTAGCGGGAGCCCAACCTACGAGCAGTACTTC.

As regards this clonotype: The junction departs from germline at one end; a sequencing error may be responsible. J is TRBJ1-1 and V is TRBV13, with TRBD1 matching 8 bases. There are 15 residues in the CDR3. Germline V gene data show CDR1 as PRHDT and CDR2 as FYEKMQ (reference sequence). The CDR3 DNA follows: TGCGCCAGCAGCCAAGATCCCAGGGGGCCGTCTGAAGCTTTCTTT. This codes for CASSQDPRGPSEAFF.

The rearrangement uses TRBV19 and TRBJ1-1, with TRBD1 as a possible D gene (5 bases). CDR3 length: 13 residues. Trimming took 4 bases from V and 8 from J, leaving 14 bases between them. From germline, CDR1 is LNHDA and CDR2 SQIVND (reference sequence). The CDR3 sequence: CASSTRTFGEAFF. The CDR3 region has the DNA TGTGCCAGTAGTACACGGACATTCGGGGAAGCTTTCTTT.